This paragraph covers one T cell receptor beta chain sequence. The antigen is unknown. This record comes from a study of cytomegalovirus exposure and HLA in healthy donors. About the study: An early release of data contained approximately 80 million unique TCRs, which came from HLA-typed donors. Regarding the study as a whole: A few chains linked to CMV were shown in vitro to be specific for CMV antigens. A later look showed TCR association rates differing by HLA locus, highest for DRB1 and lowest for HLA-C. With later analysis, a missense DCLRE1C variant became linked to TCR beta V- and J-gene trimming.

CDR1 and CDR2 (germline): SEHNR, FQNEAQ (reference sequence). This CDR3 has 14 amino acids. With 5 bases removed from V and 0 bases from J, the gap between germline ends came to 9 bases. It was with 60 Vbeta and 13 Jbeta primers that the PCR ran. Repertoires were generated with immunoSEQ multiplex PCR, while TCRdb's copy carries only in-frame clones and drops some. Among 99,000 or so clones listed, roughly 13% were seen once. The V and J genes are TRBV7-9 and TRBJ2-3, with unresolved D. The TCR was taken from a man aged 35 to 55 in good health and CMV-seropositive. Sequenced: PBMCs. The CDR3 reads CASSLSTSTDTQYF. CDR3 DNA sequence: TGTGCCAGCAGCCTAAGTACTAGCACAGATACGCAGTATTTT.